The entry that follows covers one TCR beta chain sequence. Germline CDR1 is KGHSH and CDR2 is LQKENI. This CDR3 comprises 13 residues. Trimming shortened V by 2 bases and J by 2 bases, and 6 bases separated the two germline ends. The data originate from a study of blood T cell repertoires in COVID-19. Study in general: Sources were T cells, B-cell-depleted T cells, or PBMCs; the material itself was cDNA or gDNA.

The repertoire was sequenced with immunoSEQ multiplex PCR; TCRdb's copy has only in-frame clones and lacks some. The repertoire consists of approximately 80,000 clones, with 81% occurring once and the leading ten covering around 40%. Sequencing was carried out using peripheral blood. The chain combines TRBV18 with TRBJ1-1; the D gene is possibly TRBD1 (5 bases). The clonotype originates from a man at least 80 years old with acute or convalescent COVID-19. In nucleotides, the CDR3 is TGTGCCAGCTCACCAAGGGGTAACACTGAAGCTTTCTTT. It translates to CASSPRGNTEAFF.